This T cell receptor beta chain derives from a study of blood T cell repertoires in COVID-19. Study background: Sources were T cells, B-cell-depleted T cells, or PBMCs; the material itself was cDNA or gDNA.

V gave up 0 bases and J gave up 7 bases, with 6 bases separating them. The CDR3 loop spans 12 amino acids. Germline V CDR1 and CDR2: LGHDT, YNNKEL (reference sequence). Original methodology: Scientists estimated how many nucleated cells there were by amplifying reference gene primers. TCRdb's copy holds only in-frame clones and misses some; the assay was immunoSEQ multiplex PCR. Clone size and the V and J calls come from that table; the DNA yielded D and trimming. The profile shows some 460,000 clones, 85% to 90% of them singletons. The source material was peripheral blood. V is TRBV3-1 (or the pseudogene TRBV3-2) and J is TRBJ1-1, with D possibly matching TRBD1 (6 bases). The receptor's source is a woman aged 25 to 39 with acute or convalescent COVID-19. The CDR3 coding sequence is TGTGCCAGCAGCCAAGACAGGGGTGAAGCTTTCTTT. Amino acids: CASSQDRGEAFF.